This entry is about one TCR beta chain. Its antigen is currently unknown. This record belongs to a study of cytomegalovirus exposure and HLA in healthy donors. It was the approximately 120-subject validation cohort, separate from the roughly 700-subject first cohort, to which the donors belonged. The study, taken as a whole, reports: Later, an analysis found that TCR clusters from the first cohort tended to co-occur in the 120 or so validation repertoires. Researchers counted 150 to 200 TCR beta chains as cytomegalovirus-associated.

Sequencing was performed with immunoSEQ multiplex PCR; in TCRdb, only in-frame clones are kept and a portion is missing. The table shows under 250,000 clones, with about 90% occurring only once. The CDR3 spans 15 residues. V lost 4 bases to trimming and J lost 6 bases; unmatched junction nucleotides: 13. Germline lookup yields CDR1 SGHRS and CDR2 YFSETQ. This TCR derives from a woman aged 18-30 years in good health and CMV-seronegative. Specimen: PBMCs. The chain carries TRBV5-1 and TRBJ2-7; 7 nucleotides line up with TRBD2. The CDR3 coding sequence is TGCGCCAGCAGCCCCCCCCGGGACTACGGCGGCGAGCAGTACTTC. It encodes CASSPPRDYGGEQYF. The full variable domain, with the rest looked up from reference TRBV5-1 and TRBJ2-7, is KAGVTQTPRYLIKTRGQQVTLSCSPISGHRSVSWYQQTPGQGLQFLFEYFSETQRNKGNFPGRFSGRQFSNSRSEMNVSTLELGDSALYLCASSPPRDYGGEQYFGPGTRLTVT.